This TCR beta chain was identified in a study of response to subunit inactivated influenza vaccine. General study points: Only a handful of new T cells, the authors suggested, are recruited with each seasonal influenza vaccination.

The CDR3 spans 16 residues. Germline V lookup: CDR1 LGHNA, CDR2 YSLEER. V dropped 0 bases and J dropped 5; count of bases not matched to a gene: 7. TCRdb re-analysed the RT-PCR reads in MiXCR, keeping a single row per CDR3 protein. Here the sample spans 600,000 to 850,000 distinct CDR3 sequences, 12% to 15% being singletons. This clonotype was observed a handful of times. No antigen is known for it. This sequence originates from a man aged 45 to 65 who received an inactivated influenza vaccine. This chain connects TRBV4-3 to TRBJ2-7; TRBD1 agrees at 10 bases. The starting material was PBMCs from blood, obtained approximately 15 days before vaccination. DNA of the CDR3: TGCGCCAGCAGCCAAGAGGCGGGACAGGGGAAGAACGAGCAGTACTTC. It is translated as CASSQEAGQGKNEQYF.